The 25 T cell receptor beta chains in this list originate from one sample, sequenced in a study of PD-1 blockade in classical Hodgkin lymphoma. Time point of the sample: cycle 4 day 1 (C4D1), after 6 weeks of nivolumab. All patients experienced relapse after autologous stem cell transplantation, and brentuximab vedotin exposure was variable. The assay was immunoSEQ multiplex PCR, and TCRdb's table has in-frame clones only and misses some. The table shows tens of thousands of clones, with approximately 80% occurring only once. The input for sequencing was peripheral blood mononuclear cells (PBMCs), taken before the fourth cycle of nivolumab. Source of these receptors: a human donor with classical Hodgkin lymphoma.

The chain combines TRBV5-8 with TRBJ1-2; D is uncertain. The CDR3 extends over 14 amino acids. CDR1 SGHTS and CDR2 YDEGEE come from the germline V gene. V gave up 2 bases and J gave up 7 bases, with 15 bases separating them. CDR3 in DNA: TGTGCCAGCAGCTTCGATTCGGGGTACAGTGGCTACACCTTC. Its protein is CASSFDSGYSGYTF.

Only one count was recorded for this clone. The chain has TRBV5-1 and TRBJ1-6; TRBD1 matches at 8 bases. The CDR3 is 15 residues long. Germline CDR1 reads SGHRS; CDR2 reads YFSETQ. V lost 4 bases to trimming and J lost 8 bases; unmatched junction nucleotides: 8. CDR3 region: CASSEDRAWDSPLHF. The CDR3 DNA follows: TGCGCCAGCAGCGAGGACAGGGCATGGGATTCACCCCTCCACTTT.

V usage is TRBV27 and J usage is TRBJ2-2; perhaps TRBD2 as D (6 bases). Per the germline V gene, CDR1 is MNHEY and CDR2 is SMNVEV (reference sequence). The length of the CDR3 is 17 residues. The ends were cut back, 3 bases at V and 4 bases at J, with 18 bases in the middle. The CDR3 region has the DNA TGTGCCAGCAGTTTCCTCCCTGGGCAGGGAGGCACCGGGGAGCTGTTTTTT. The encoded protein is CASSFLPGQGGTGELFF.

The J gene is TRBJ1-6, the V gene TRBV6-5, with a possible D match to TRBD1 (6 bases). CDR1 and CDR2 (germline): MNHEY, SVGAGI. V was pared by 5 bases and J by 6 bases, with 14 bases between. The CDR3 extends over 15 amino acids. The DNA of the CDR3 is TGTGCCAGCAGTGCCCTGGCAGGGGTTAATTCACCCCTCCACTTT. Protein sequence: CASSALAGVNSPLHF.

Concerning this clone itself: This CDR3 is also generated by other DNA sequences in the sample. The chain employs TRBV5-6 and TRBJ1-4; possibly TRBD1 for D (6 bases). CDR1 is SGHDT and CDR2 is YYEEEE in the germline V gene. The CDR3 spans 15 residues. Trimming cost V 0 bases and J 5 bases, with 11 bases left between them. The CDR3 is CASSLAAGANEKLFF. In DNA form, the CDR3 reads TGTGCCAGCAGCTTGGCGGCAGGGGCGAATGAAAAACTGTTTTTT.

This clone showed up just once. V is TRBV7-9 and J is TRBJ2-7, with 7 bases that match TRBD2. Losses at the gene ends were 3 bases for V and 0 bases for J; bases not matched to a gene: 11. The CDR3 contains 17 residues. Germline V CDR1 and CDR2: SEHNR, FQNEAQ (reference sequence). The CDR3 reads CASSFPWGGESSYEQYF. The CDR3 DNA reads TGTGCCAGCAGCTTTCCTTGGGGAGGGGAAAGCTCCTACGAGCAGTACTTC.

This clone was recorded only once. The V call is TRBV28, the J call TRBJ1-4; TRBD1 matches 12 bases. V was pared by 6 bases and J by 3 bases, with 14 bases of the junction left unmatched. This CDR3 is 19 amino acids long. Germline V gene sequence: CDR1 MDHEN, CDR2 SYDVKM. The CDR3 loop reads CASRPPGQGASSPNEKLFF. CDR3 DNA sequence: TGTGCCAGCAGACCTCCGGGACAGGGGGCATCATCCCCTAATGAAAAACTGTTTTTT.

This clone occurred once. The V gene is TRBV9, the J gene TRBJ2-3; TRBD2 agrees at 11 bases. The V gene end was trimmed by 3 bases and the J gene end by 3 bases; junction bases not matched to a gene: 6. Germline V CDR1 and CDR2: SGDLS, YYNGEE. The CDR3 covers 16 residues. The CDR3 nucleotides are TGTGCCAGCAGCGCGCTACTAGCGGGGGCAACAGATACGCAGTATTTT. This codes for CASSALLAGATDTQYF.

This clone came up a few times. The rearrangement joins TRBV19 to TRBJ1-5; D remains unclear. With 9 bases removed from V and 0 bases from J, the gap between germline ends came to 9 bases. The CDR3 runs 13 residues. Germline V lookup: CDR1 LNHDA, CDR2 SQIVND (reference sequence). DNA of the CDR3: TGTGCCAGCGCCGATAGTAGCAATCAGCCCCAGCATTTT. Translation gives CASADSSNQPQHF.

The gene calls are TRBV6-6 and TRBJ1-5; D is unresolved. The length of the CDR3 is 14 residues. Trimming cost V 2 bases and J 6 bases, with 11 bases left between them. CDR1 is MNHNY and CDR2 is SVGAGI in the germline V gene (reference sequence). In DNA, the CDR3 is TGTGCCAGCAGTTACCCGGCCGCAAGTCAGCCCCAGCATTTT. It is translated as CASSYPAASQPQHF.

The chain couples TRBV27 to TRBJ1-3; D remains unclear. This CDR3 spans 15 amino acids. V was shortened by 8 bases and J by 0 bases, with 14 bases between the two germline ends. CDR1 is MNHEY and CDR2 is SMNVEV in the germline V gene (reference sequence). The CDR3 nucleotides are TGTGCCAGCCGGTACGACGGGAACTCTGGAAACACCATATATTTT. It encodes CASRYDGNSGNTIYF.

This clone appeared a few times. The chain recombines TRBV19 with TRBJ1-4, with D perhaps TRBD1 (5 bases). The V end was cut by 5 bases, the J end by 4 bases, with 17 bases between. The germline gives CDR1 LNHDA, CDR2 SQIVND (reference sequence). The CDR3 contains 16 residues. The CDR3: CASSPPATVLNEKLFF. In DNA, the CDR3 is TGTGCCAGTAGTCCCCCCGCGACAGTACTTAATGAAAAACTGTTTTTT.

This clone appeared once. The chain has TRBV14 and TRBJ2-2; D uncertain. V was trimmed by 2 bases and J by 2 bases, leaving 9 bases between them. CDR1 is SGHDN, CDR2 FVKESK, per germline. CDR3 size: 15 residues. The CDR3 DNA sequence: TGTGCCAGCAGCCAAACGCGGTCTAACACCGGGGAGCTGTTTTTT. It specifies CASSQTRSNTGELFF. Full variable domain (remainder filled in from reference TRBV14 and TRBJ2-2): EAGVTQFPSHSVIEKGQTVTLRCDPISGHDNLYWYRRVMGKEIKFLLHFVKESKQDESGMPNNRFLAERTGGTYSTLKVQPAELEDSGVYFCASSQTRSNTGELFFGEGSRLTVL.

This chain connects TRBV19 to TRBJ1-4, with D maybe TRBD1 (6 bases). Germline assignment: CDR1 LNHDA and CDR2 SQIVND (reference sequence). This CDR3 comprises 15 residues. V lost 3 bases and J 7 bases, leaving 15 bases between the germline ends. CDR3 sequence reads: CASSMNGGPGEKLFF. The CDR3 DNA follows: TGTGCCAGTAGTATGAACGGGGGGCCGGGTGAAAAACTGTTTTTT.

The table lists this clone with a few counts. The rearrangement uses TRBV9 and TRBJ1-2; no definite D call. The V and J ends lost 0 bases and 7 bases respectively, with 10 bases between them. From germline, CDR1 is SGDLS and CDR2 YYNGEE. The CDR3 has 13 amino acids. Here the CDR3 reads CASSVGELGGYTF. The CDR3 region has the DNA TGTGCCAGCAGCGTAGGCGAACTGGGTGGCTACACCTTC.

The chain uses TRBV4-1 and TRBJ1-4; TRBD1 agrees at 8 bases. The CDR3 runs 16 residues. CDR1 is MGHRA, CDR2 YSYEKL, per germline. Trimming at V came to 1 base and at J to 1 base, leaving 2 bases not matched to a gene. The CDR3 sequence is CASSQAGGITNEKLFF. In DNA, the CDR3 is TGCGCCAGCAGCCAAGCAGGGGGCATAACTAATGAAAAACTGTTTTTT.

The chain couples TRBV11-3 to TRBJ1-1; D is uncertain. V lost 5 bases to trimming and J lost 3 bases, with 10 bases between them. The CDR3 loop spans 13 amino acids. CDR1 and CDR2 from the germline V gene are SGHNT and YENEEA. CDR3 bases: TGTGCCAGCAGCGTGGGTATAGACACTGAAGCTTTCTTT. Protein sequence: CASSVGIDTEAFF.

The V gene is TRBV30, the J gene TRBJ1-2; D might be TRBD1 (5 bases). The CDR3 consists of 12 residues. V dropped 5 bases and J dropped 8 bases, with 15 bases sitting between them. Germline V gives CDR1 GTSNPN, CDR2 SVGIG (reference sequence). This CDR3 reads CAWCGGGGGYTF. Here the CDR3 DNA reads TGTGCCTGGTGTGGGGGTGGTGGGGGCTACACCTTC.

Only a few counts were recorded for this clone. The V call is TRBV27, the J call TRBJ1-1; unclear D gene. The CDR3 length is 15 residues. The germline gives CDR1 MNHEY, CDR2 SMNVEV (reference sequence). The V gene lost 9 bases and the J gene lost 1 base, with 18 bases spanning the gap. The CDR3 spells CASWWTRLGNTEAFF. For the CDR3, the DNA is TGTGCCAGTTGGTGGACTAGATTGGGGAACACTGAAGCTTTCTTT.

The chain joins TRBV14 to TRBJ2-3; 8 bases are shared with TRBD2. J lost 5 bases, V lost 1 base, and 11 bases had no gene match. CDR3 length equals 17 residues. Germline-derived CDR1 and CDR2 are SGHDN and FVKESK. Here the CDR3 reads CASSQALAGGPRDTQYF. The CDR3 DNA sequence: TGTGCCAGCAGCCAAGCGCTGGCGGGGGGCCCCAGAGATACGCAGTATTTT. The full variable domain, rest sourced from reference TRBV14 and TRBJ2-3, is EAGVTQFPSHSVIEKGQTVTLRCDPISGHDNLYWYRRVMGKEIKFLLHFVKESKQDESGMPNNRFLAERTGGTYSTLKVQPAELEDSGVYFCASSQALAGGPRDTQYFGPGTRLTVL.

The chain's CDR3 is CASSLRADSYNEQFF. CDR3 bases: TGTGCCAGCAGCTTAAGAGCGGACTCCTACAATGAGCAGTTCTTC. The chain employs TRBV7-3 and TRBJ2-1; TRBD2 is a possible D gene (5 bases). Germline-derived CDR1 and CDR2 are SGHTA and FQGTGA. V lost 1 base to trimming and J lost 0 bases, with 7 bases between them. The CDR3 extends over 15 amino acids.

A few counts support this clone. This chain uses TRBV11-3 with TRBJ1-2, with D hard to call. The V and J ends lost 4 bases and 1 base respectively, with 16 bases between them. Germline V CDR1 and CDR2: SGHNT, YENEEA. This CDR3 comprises 16 residues. The DNA for the CDR3 is TGTGCCAGCAGCTCCGAAGGTCGGAATGGTAACTATGGCTACACCTTC. Translating it yields CASSSEGRNGNYGYTF.

The V gene is TRBV10-3, the J gene TRBJ2-3; D possibly corresponds to TRBD1 (6 bases). CDR1 and CDR2 (germline): ENHRY, SYGVKD. V lost 0 bases, J lost 1 base, and 11 bases lay in between. The CDR3 totals 16 residues. CDR3 nucleotide sequence: TGTGCCATCAGTGAGTCGACAGGCCCCGGCACAGATACGCAGTATTTT. Translation: CAISESTGPGTDTQYF.

J is TRBJ1-2 and V is TRBV29-1; D is uncertain. Looked up from germline, CDR1 is SQVTM and CDR2 is ANQGSEA. The germline V and J ends were trimmed by 7 bases and 8 bases, with 14 bases remaining between them. The CDR3 has 11 amino acids. DNA for the CDR3: TGCAGCGGAAACAAAGGAGGGGGCTACACCTTC. Its translation is CSGNKGGGYTF.

This chain joins TRBV14 and TRBJ2-2; possibly TRBD1 for D (5 bases). CDR1 and CDR2 from the germline V gene are SGHDN and FVKESK. This CDR3 comprises 15 residues. The V end lost 0 bases, the J end lost 7 bases, and 12 bases lay between the germline ends. DNA for the CDR3: TGTGCCAGCAGCCAAGAGCAGGGTGGTATCGGGGAGCTGTTTTTT. This encodes CASSQEQGGIGELFF.